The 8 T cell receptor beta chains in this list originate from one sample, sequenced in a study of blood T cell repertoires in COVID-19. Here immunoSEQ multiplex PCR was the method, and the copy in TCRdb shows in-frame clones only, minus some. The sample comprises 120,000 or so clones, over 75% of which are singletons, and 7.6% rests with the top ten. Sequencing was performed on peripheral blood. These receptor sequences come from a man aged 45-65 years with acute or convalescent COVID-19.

The CDR3, as DNA: TGTGCCAGCACCTCAGGGGGCGTTGGAAACACCATATATTTT. This sequence encodes CASTSGGVGNTIYF. The V and J genes are TRBV27 and TRBJ1-3; 8 positions agree with TRBD1. The CDR3 consists of 14 residues. V lost 7 bases to trimming and J lost 3 bases; unmatched junction nucleotides: 5. Per the germline V gene, CDR1 is MNHEY and CDR2 is SMNVEV (reference sequence).

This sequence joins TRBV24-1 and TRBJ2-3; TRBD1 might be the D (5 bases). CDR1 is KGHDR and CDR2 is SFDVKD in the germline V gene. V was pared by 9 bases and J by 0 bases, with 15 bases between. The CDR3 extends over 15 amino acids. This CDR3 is CATASDGASTDTQYF. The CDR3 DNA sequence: TGTGCCACCGCCTCGGATGGGGCTAGCACAGATACGCAGTATTTT.

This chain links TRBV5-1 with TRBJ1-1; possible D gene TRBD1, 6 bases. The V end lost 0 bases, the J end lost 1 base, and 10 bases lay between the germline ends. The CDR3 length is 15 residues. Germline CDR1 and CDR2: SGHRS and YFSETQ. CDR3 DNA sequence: TGCGCCAGCAGCTTGGAAGGGACACAGAACACTGAAGCTTTCTTT. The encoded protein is CASSLEGTQNTEAFF.

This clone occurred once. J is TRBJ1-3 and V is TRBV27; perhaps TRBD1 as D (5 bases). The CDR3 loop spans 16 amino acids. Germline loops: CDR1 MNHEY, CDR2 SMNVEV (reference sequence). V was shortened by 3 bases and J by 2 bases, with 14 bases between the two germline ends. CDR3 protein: CASSLTGTDAGNTIYF. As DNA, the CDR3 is TGTGCCAGCAGTTTGACCGGGACTGACGCTGGAAACACCATATATTTT.

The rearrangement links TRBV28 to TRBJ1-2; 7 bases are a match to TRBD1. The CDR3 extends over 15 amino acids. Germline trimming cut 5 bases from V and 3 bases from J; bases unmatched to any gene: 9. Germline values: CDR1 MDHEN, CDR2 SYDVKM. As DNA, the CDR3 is TGTGCCAGCAGTCCCGGACAGGACGCCGACTATGGCTACACCTTC. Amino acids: CASSPGQDADYGYTF.

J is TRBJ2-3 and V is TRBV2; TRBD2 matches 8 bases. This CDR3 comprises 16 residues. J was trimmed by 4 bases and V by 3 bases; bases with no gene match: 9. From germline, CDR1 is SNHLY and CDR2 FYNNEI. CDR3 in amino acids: CASSEIERELSDTQYF. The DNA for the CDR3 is TGTGCCAGCAGTGAGATCGAGCGGGAGCTTTCAGATACGCAGTATTTT.

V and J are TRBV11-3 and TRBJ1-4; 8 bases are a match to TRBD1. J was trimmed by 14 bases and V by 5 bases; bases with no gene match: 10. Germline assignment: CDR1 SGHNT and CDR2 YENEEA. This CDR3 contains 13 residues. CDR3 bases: TGTGCCAGCAGCCCAGGACAGGGTAGTCGGCTGTTTTTT. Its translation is CASSPGQGSRLFF.

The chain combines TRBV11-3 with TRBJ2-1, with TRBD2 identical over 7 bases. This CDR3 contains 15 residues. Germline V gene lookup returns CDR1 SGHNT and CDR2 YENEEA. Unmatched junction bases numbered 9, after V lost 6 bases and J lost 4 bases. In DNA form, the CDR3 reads TGTGCCAGCAGTTTTTCTAGCGGAACTTACAATGAGCAGTTCTTC. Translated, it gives CASSFSSGTYNEQFF.